Sequencing of this T cell receptor (beta chain) was carried out in a study of cytomegalovirus exposure and HLA in healthy donors. The germline gives CDR1 MDHEN, CDR2 SYDVKM. Trimming took 5 bases from V and 4 from J, leaving 12 bases between them. The CDR3 has 14 residues. TCRdb keeps only in-frame clones here, not all; method: immunoSEQ multiplex PCR. The table has roughly 70,000 clones, 97% seen once; the top ten hold around 1.6%. Sequencing was done on a sample of PBMCs. The receptor was derived from a woman between 18 and 29 years old in good health and CMV-seropositive. The chain employs TRBV28 and TRBJ1-5, with D perhaps matching TRBD1 (6 bases). CDR3 nucleotides: TGTGCCAGCAGTCTACCAGGGGATAATCAGCCCCAGCATTTT. This encodes CASSLPGDNQPQHF.